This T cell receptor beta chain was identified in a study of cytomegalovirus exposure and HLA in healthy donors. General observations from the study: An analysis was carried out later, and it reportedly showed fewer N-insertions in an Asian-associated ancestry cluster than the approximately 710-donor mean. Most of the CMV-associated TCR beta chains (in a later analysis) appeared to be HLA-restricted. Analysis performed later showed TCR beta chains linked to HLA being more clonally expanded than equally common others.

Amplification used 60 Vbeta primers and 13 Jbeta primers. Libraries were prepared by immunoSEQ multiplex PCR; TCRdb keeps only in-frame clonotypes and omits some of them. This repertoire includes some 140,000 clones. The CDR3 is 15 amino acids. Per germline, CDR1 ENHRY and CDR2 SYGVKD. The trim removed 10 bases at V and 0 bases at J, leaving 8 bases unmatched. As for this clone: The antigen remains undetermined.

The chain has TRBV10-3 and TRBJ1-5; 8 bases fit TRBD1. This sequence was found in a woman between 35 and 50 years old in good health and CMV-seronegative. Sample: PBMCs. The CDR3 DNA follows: TGTGCCAGCCAAGGACAGGGCAATAGCAATCAGCCCCAGCATTTT. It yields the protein CASQGQGNSNQPQHF.